This TCR beta chain was obtained from a study of T cell responses to AZD1222 COVID-19 vaccine. Profiled with immunoSEQ multiplex PCR; TCRdb holds only in-frame clones, not every one. The sample includes 75,000 to 95,000 clones, roughly 86% of them seen just once. The length of the CDR3 is 14 residues. Looked up from germline, CDR1 is SGHDT and CDR2 is YYEEEE. Trimming removed 4 bases from V and 5 bases from J; junction bases left unmatched: 7. This chain connects TRBV5-6 to TRBJ1-2; 8 bases are shared with TRBD1. This receptor was obtained from an adult in good health. The material was peripheral blood, obtained on day 0 of MenACWY control vaccination. CDR3 bases: TGTGCCAGCAGCGCTGGACAGGGAAAATATGGCTACACCTTC. Translation: CASSAGQGKYGYTF. The variable domain in full, with the rest retrieved from reference TRBV5-6 and TRBJ1-2, is DAGVTQSPTHLIKTRGQQVTLRCSPKSGHDTVSWYQQALGQGPQFIFQYYEEEERQRGNFPDRFSGHQFPNYSSELNVNALLLGDSALYLCASSAGQGKYGYTFGSGTRLTVV.